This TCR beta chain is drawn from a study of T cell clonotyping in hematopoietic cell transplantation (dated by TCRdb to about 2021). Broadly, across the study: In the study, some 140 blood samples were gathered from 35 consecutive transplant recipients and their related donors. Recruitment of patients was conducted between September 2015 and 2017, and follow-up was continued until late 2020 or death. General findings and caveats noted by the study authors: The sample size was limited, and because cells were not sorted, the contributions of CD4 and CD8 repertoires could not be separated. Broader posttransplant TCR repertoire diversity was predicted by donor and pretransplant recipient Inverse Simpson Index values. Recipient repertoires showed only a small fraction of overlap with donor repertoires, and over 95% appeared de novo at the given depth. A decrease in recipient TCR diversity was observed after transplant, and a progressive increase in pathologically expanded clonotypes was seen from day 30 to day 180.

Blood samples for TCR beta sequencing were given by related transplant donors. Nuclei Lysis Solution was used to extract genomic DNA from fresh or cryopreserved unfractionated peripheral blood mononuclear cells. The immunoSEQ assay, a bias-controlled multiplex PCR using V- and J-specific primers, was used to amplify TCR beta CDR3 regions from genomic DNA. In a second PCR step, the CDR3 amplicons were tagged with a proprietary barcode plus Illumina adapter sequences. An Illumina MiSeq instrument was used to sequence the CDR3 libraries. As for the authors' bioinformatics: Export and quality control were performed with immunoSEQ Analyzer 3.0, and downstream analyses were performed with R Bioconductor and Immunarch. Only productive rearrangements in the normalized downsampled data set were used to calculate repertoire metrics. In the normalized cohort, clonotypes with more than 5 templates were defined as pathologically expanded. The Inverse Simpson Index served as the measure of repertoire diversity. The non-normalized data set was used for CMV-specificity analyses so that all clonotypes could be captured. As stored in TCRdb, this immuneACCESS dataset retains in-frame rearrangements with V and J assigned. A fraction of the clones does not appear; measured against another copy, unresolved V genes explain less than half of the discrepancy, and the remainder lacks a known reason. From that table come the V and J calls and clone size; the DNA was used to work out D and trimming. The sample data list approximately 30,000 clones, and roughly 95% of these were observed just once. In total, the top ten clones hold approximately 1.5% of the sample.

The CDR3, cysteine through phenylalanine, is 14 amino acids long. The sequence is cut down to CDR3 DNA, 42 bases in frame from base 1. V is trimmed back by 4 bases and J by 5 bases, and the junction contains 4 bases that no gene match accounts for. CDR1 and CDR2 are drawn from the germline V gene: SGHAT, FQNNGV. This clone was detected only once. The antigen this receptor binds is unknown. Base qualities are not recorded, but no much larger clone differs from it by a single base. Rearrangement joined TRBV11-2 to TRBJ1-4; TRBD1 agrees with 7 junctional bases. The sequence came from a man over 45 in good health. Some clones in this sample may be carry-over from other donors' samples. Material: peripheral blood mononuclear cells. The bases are TGTGCCAGCAGCTCCCTCAGGGGGAATGAAAAACTGTTTTTT. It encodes CASSSLRGNEKLFF. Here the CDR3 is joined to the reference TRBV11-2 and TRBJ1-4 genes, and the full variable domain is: EAGVAQSPRYKIIEKRQSVAFWCNPISGHATLYWYQQILGQGPKLLIQFQNNGVVDDSQLPKDRFSAERLKGVDSTLKIQPAKLEDSAVYLCASSSLRGNEKLFFGSGTQLSVL.